Below are 14 T cell receptor beta chains sequenced from a single sample in a study of regulatory T cells in long-lasting Graves disease (dated by TCRdb to the early 2020s). The sample's time point label, decoded: newly diagnosed GD, antithyroid drugs for less than 3 months. For both TCR sequencing and RNA sequencing, RNA was extracted from PBMCs using TRIzol. Receptor amplification or capture employed multiplex PCR. Sequencer: Illumina HiSeq 4000. CDR3 regions were amplified by Arm-PCR with iRepertoire HTBI primers to construct TCR beta libraries. TCRdb took the public reads, trimmed them with fastp at Q25, ran MiXCR for clone calling and kept in-frame beta chains. Each record represents a unique CDR3 protein, reported with the most common genes and DNA among its rows. This sample has about 330,000 distinct CDR3 sequences in its table, and about 17% of those were observed once. The biggest ten clones account for around 20% of the sample.

The same data also contributed to another study, on T cells in Graves' hyperthyroidism and ophthalmopathy.

Here the sequenced sample was peripheral blood mononuclear cells (PBMCs), taken at new diagnosis, from a patient treated with antithyroid drugs. Every receptor here comes from a woman between 18 and 30 years old with Graves disease. Donor details come from another sample of the same person, matched by shared clones.

V and J are TRBV6-1 and TRBJ2-1, with D maybe TRBD2 (5 bases). Trimming pared 7 bases from V and 7 bases from J, leaving 14 bases between. The CDR3 length is 13 residues. The V gene's germline CDR1 is MNHNS and CDR2 SASEGT. The CDR3, as DNA: TGTGCCAGCACCCCGAAGGGAGCGAATGAGCAGTTCTTC. Translating gives CASTPKGANEQFF.

The chain links TRBV28 to TRBJ2-1; 8 bases fit TRBD1. Germline lookup yields CDR1 MDHEN and CDR2 SYDVKM. The CDR3 is 14 amino acids. V shed 5 bases, J shed 8 bases, and the junction held 8 bases outside the gene matches. CDR3 in DNA: TGTGCCAGCAGTCCCCTGGGACAGGTCTATGAGCAGTTCTTC. Its translation is CASSPLGQVYEQFF.

This clonotype was observed a few times. The J gene is TRBJ2-7, the V gene TRBV6-2 or TRBV6-3; 10 nucleotides line up with TRBD1. V gave up 2 bases and J gave up 5 bases; unmatched junction bases: 6. The length of the CDR3 is 15 residues. CDR1 and CDR2 (germline): MNHEY, SVGEGT. As DNA, the CDR3 is TGTGCCAGCAGTTACGCCCGGGACAGGGGTAACGAGCAGTACTTC. This codes for CASSYARDRGNEQYF.

This clonotype was found many times. The chain recombines TRBV6-1 with TRBJ2-1; 8 nucleotides line up with TRBD1. Looked up from germline, CDR1 is MNHNS and CDR2 is SASEGT. This CDR3 spans 17 amino acids. V shed 0 bases and J 4 bases; nucleotides not matched to a gene: 8. The CDR3 sequence: CASSEAFLRGPYNEQFF. The CDR3 DNA follows: TGTGCCAGCAGTGAAGCGTTCCTCAGGGGGCCTTACAATGAGCAGTTCTTC.

This clonotype was counted only a few times. The V gene is TRBV29-1, the J gene TRBJ1-4; 8 positions agree with TRBD1. The V gene's germline CDR1 is SQVTM and CDR2 ANQGSEA. V lost 7 bases, J lost 4 bases, and 5 bases stayed unmatched. The CDR3 covers 13 residues. Here the CDR3 reads CSARQGLNEKLFF. CDR3 in DNA: TGCAGCGCCCGACAGGGGCTTAATGAAAAACTGTTTTTT.

As to this clonotype: A read error is possible here, since a much larger clone lies one base away. The chain couples TRBV5-6 to TRBJ2-7; D call uncertain. The germline gives CDR1 SGHDT, CDR2 YYEEEE. CDR3 size: 14 residues. In DNA form, the CDR3 reads TGTGCCAGCAGCTTGGAAGCCAGGCCCTACGAGCAGGACTTC. Its protein is CASSLEARPYEQDF.

This clonotype was picked up many times. The chain employs TRBV12-3 or TRBV12-4 and TRBJ2-7; a possible D gene is TRBD1 (6 bases). Deletions cut 6 bases from V and 0 bases from J, with 21 bases between. This CDR3 is built from 17 residues. CDR3 sequence (DNA): TGTGCCAGCAGCCCCAGGGGTGGCGGCCCCAGCTCCTACGAGCAGTACTTC. It yields the protein CASSPRGGGPSSYEQYF.

This clonotype was seen at least ten times. This chain links TRBV20-1 with TRBJ2-4; weak D call: TRBD1 (5 bases). The CDR3 contains 16 residues. The V end lost 0 bases, the J end lost 0 bases, and 12 bases lay between the germline ends. Germline lookup yields CDR1 DFQATT and CDR2 SNEGSKA (reference sequence). The CDR3: CSARDPQELAKNIQYF. CDR3 sequence (DNA): TGCAGTGCTAGAGACCCACAGGAATTAGCCAAAAACATTCAGTACTTC.

This clonotype was counted ten times or more. This chain connects TRBV3-1 to TRBJ2-7, with D perhaps matching TRBD1 (5 bases). The CDR3 sequence is 17 residues long. The germline gives CDR1 LGHDT, CDR2 YNNKEL (reference sequence). V shed 4 bases and J shed 1 base, with 20 bases lying between them. The CDR3 sequence is CASSRQWVGVPSYEQYF. CDR3 sequence (DNA): TGTGCCAGCAGCCGACAATGGGTAGGGGTTCCTTCCTACGAGCAGTACTTC.

This clonotype appeared many times. The V call is TRBV6-5, the J call TRBJ2-2; the match to TRBD2 covers 11 bases. Germline V gene sequence: CDR1 MNHEY, CDR2 SVGAGI. CDR3 length: 15 amino acids. With V trimmed by 2 bases and J by 6 bases, 2 bases remained unmatched. The CDR3 DNA follows: TGTGCCAGCAGTTACCGGACTAGCGGGCCCGGGGAGCTGTTTTTT. Translated: CASSYRTSGPGELFF.

In this sample, this clonotype turned up many times. The CDR3 loop is CASSLSFSYEQYF. The CDR3 DNA reads TGTGCCAGCTCCCTAAGTTTCTCCTACGAGCAGTACTTC. The rearrangement uses TRBV18 and TRBJ2-7; D ambiguous. This CDR3 has 13 residues. Trimming left V 6 bases short and J 0 bases short, with 9 bases between. The germline V gene encodes CDR1 KGHSH and CDR2 LQKENI. The full variable domain, completed using reference TRBV18 and TRBJ2-7, is NAGVMQNPRHLVRRRGQEARLRCSPMKGHSHVYWYRQLPEEGLKFMVYLQKENIIDESGMPKERFSAEFPKEGPSILRIQQVVRGDSAAYFCASSLSFSYEQYFGPGTRLTVT.

This clonotype was recorded at least ten times. The V and J genes are TRBV6-5 and TRBJ1-2, with D perhaps TRBD1 (5 bases). Looked up from germline, CDR1 is MNHEY and CDR2 is SVGAGI. This CDR3 region has 13 residues. Trimming took off 1 base at V and 7 bases at J, with 10 bases between the two ends. The CDR3 DNA reads TGTGCCAGCAGTTACTATGGGGGAAGTGGCTACACCTTC. This codes for CASSYYGGSGYTF.

J is TRBJ1-3 and V is TRBV11-2, with a possible D match to TRBD1 (6 bases). Germline CDR1 is SGHAT and CDR2 is FQNNGV. The V and J ends lost 8 bases and 0 bases respectively, with 14 bases between them. The CDR3 spans 15 residues. The CDR3 DNA sequence: TGTGCCAGCGCCGGGAAAGGGGGCTCTGGAAACACCATATATTTT. Translating it yields CASAGKGGSGNTIYF.

This clonotype was counted ten times or more. The chain employs TRBV7-4 and TRBJ2-7, with TRBD2 as a possible D gene (10 bases). V dropped 4 bases and J dropped 6 bases, with 34 bases sitting between them. The germline V gene has CDR1 SGHVT and CDR2 SQSDAQ. The CDR3 has 20 amino acids. The CDR3 loop reads CASSWCRDRDTLSGRSEQYF. In DNA, the CDR3 is TGTGCCAGCAGCTGGTGCCGGGACAGGGACACCCTTAGCGGGAGGTCCGAGCAGTACTTC. Full variable domain (missing parts from reference TRBV7-4 and TRBJ2-7): GAGVSQSPRYKVAKRGRDVALRCDSISGHVTLYWYRQTLGQGSEVLTYSQSDAQRDKSGRPSGRFSAERPERSVSTLKIQRTEQGDSAVYLCASSWCRDRDTLSGRSEQYFGPGTRLTVT.